Listed below are T cell receptor beta chains from one sample, sequenced in a study of regulatory T cells in long-lasting Graves disease. TCRdb used MiXCR to reprocess the multiplex PCR reads, holding one entry per CDR3 protein. The sample shows hundreds of thousands of distinct CDR3 sequences, 16% of them seen only once. Another study also made use of these data, one on T cells in Graves' hyperthyroidism and ophthalmopathy.

The specimen comprised peripheral blood mononuclear cells (PBMCs), sampled at new diagnosis, from a patient treated with antithyroid drugs. Receptors originate from a woman aged 25 to 45 with Graves disease. The conserved cysteine and the conserved F or W are not part of the CDR3 here. A D gene is named only where the DNA matches it firmly.

>.|12|TRBV28|TRBJ1-3
ASSPFGIGNTIY
>TRBD1|13|TRBV27|TRBJ1-5
ASSPGGGLNQPQH
>.|15|TRBV5-1|TRBJ2-7
ASQRSPFGANSYEQY
>TRBD1|16|TRBV7-2|TRBJ1-6
ASSKNRGQREYNSPLH
>.|12|TRBV7-8|TRBJ2-7
ASSSIAGSYEQY
>.|12|TRBV6-5|TRBJ2-1
ASSSRAPSNEQF
>.|15|TRBV7-8|TRBJ2-3
ASSQNQRGGPRDTQY
>TRBD2|14|TRBV7-9|TRBJ2-7
ASSPPGGEGTYEQY
>.|11|TRBV15|TRBJ1-2
ATWAKENYGYT
>.|14|TRBV5-1|TRBJ2-1
ASSFNLALSYNEQF
>.|13|TRBV7-2|TRBJ1-2
ASSLAPEPIYGYT
>.|11|TRBV28|TRBJ2-7
ASTSVESYEQY
>.|12|TRBV2|TRBJ2-3
ASKTRGGTDTQY
>.|13|TRBV5-1|TRBJ1-1
ASSLDMGVNTEAF
>TRBD1|12|TRBV28|TRBJ2-7
AIKPLQGVYEQY
>.|12|TRBV6-2/TRBV6-3|TRBJ2-3
ASSPSILTDTQY
>.|12|TRBV10-1|TRBJ2-7
ASSGGTGPYEQY